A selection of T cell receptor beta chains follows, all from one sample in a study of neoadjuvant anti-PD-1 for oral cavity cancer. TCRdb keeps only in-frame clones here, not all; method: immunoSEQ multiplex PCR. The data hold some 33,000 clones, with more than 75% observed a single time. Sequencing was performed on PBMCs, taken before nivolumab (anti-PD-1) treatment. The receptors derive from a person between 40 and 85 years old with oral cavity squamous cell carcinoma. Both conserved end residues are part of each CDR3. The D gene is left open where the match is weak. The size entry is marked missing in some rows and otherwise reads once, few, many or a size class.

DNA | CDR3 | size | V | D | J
TGTGCCATCAGGGGGACAGGCGTAGGCTCACCCCTCCACTTT | CAIRGTGVGSPLHF | once | TRBV10-3 | TRBD1 | TRBJ1-6
TGTGCCAGCAGTGAACCGACAGTAAGGAGCTCTGGGGCCAACGTCCTGACTTTC | CASSEPTVRSSGANVLTF | NA | TRBV2 | NA | TRBJ2-6
TGTGCCAGCTCCCGATCAGGGGCGGAATCACCCCTCCACTTT | CASSRSGAESPLHF | NA | TRBV18 | NA | TRBJ1-6
TGTGCCAGCAGCGGAGGGGGCTACGAGCAGTACTTC | CASSGGGYEQYF | NA | TRBV6-6 | NA | TRBJ2-7
TGTGCCAGCAGCAGCCGGGACTCCCGAACCGAGCAGTACTTC | CASSSRDSRTEQYF | few | TRBV7-2 | NA | TRBJ2-7
TGTGCCAGCAGCTTGGAGCCAGATACGCAGTATTTT | CASSLEPDTQYF | NA | TRBV5-6 | NA | TRBJ2-3
TGTGCCATCAGTGGGTCGGGTCCTATCAATCAGCCCCAGCATTTT | CAISGSGPINQPQHF | NA | TRBV10-3 | NA | TRBJ1-5
TGTGCCAGCAGTCGCCAGGGGAATGGCTACACCTTC | CASSRQGNGYTF | NA | TRBV6-5 | NA | TRBJ1-2
TGTGCCAGCAGCTTGCCCGGTCGTGGCAGCTCGGATACGCAGTATTTT | CASSLPGRGSSDTQYF | NA | TRBV5-4 | NA | TRBJ2-3
TGTGCCAGCAGCTTAGGGGGACAGGTCGGCTATGGCTACACCTTC | CASSLGGQVGYGYTF | once | TRBV5-5 | TRBD1 | TRBJ1-2